This T cell receptor beta chain derives from a study of shared clonotypes between healthy human individuals. Turning to the study itself: Contributing individuals were two females and three males aged 18 to 49.

V was pared by 5 bases and J by 6 bases, with 10 bases between. The germline V gene has CDR1 GTSNPN and CDR2 SVGIG (reference sequence). CDR3 length: 11 residues. Over several immunoSEQ plates, each subset's genomic DNA was distributed in even portions. TCRdb's copy holds only in-frame clones and misses some; the assay was immunoSEQ multiplex PCR. The sample records roughly 2 million clones, almost 96% being singletons. Sequenced sample: naive CD4+ T cells sorted from blood. Specified subset: CD45RA+ positively selected. The receptor's source is a man between 18 and 29 years old in good health. V usage is TRBV30 and J usage is TRBJ1-1; tentative D call: TRBD1 (6 bases). The CDR3 loop is CAWQRGAEAFF. The CDR3 nucleotides read TGTGCCTGGCAAAGGGGGGCTGAAGCTTTCTTT.